The following is a TCR beta chain sequence with its context. CDR1 MNHNY and CDR2 SVGAGI come from the germline V gene (reference sequence). Trimming removed 5 bases at V and 2 bases at J, with 13 bases between. This CDR3 region has 16 residues. The protocol was immunoSEQ multiplex PCR, while the TCRdb copy is restricted to in-frame clones and leaves out a portion. Of 35,000 to 50,000 clones in the sample, roughly 90% were seen once. The data stem from a study of T cell changes during pregnancy in multiple sclerosis. The sequence derives from a female donor with multiple sclerosis, enrolled in a pregnancy study. This material consisted of CD4+ T cells from peripheral blood mononuclear cells, taken in the second trimester of pregnancy. The chain is built from TRBV6-6 and TRBJ2-6; D remains ambiguous. CDR3 region: CASSRSGLTGANVLTF. DNA for the CDR3: TGTGCCAGCAGTCGCTCTGGGCTGACTGGGGCCAACGTCCTGACTTTC.